This TCR beta chain came from a study of T-cell memory formation after mild COVID-19. About this clonotype itself: No antigen is known for it.

Overall study results and limits: CD4+ contracting clones lay mainly in CM and EM, CD8+ ones in EMRA.

J gave up 6 bases and V 0 bases, and 13 bases lay outside the gene matches. CDR3 length: 18 residues. CDR1 SQVTM and CDR2 ANQGSEA come from the germline V gene. Each CDR3 protein gets one entry after TCRdb re-called the 5' RACE reads with MiXCR. The sample records around 83,000 distinct CDR3 sequences, more than 20% being singletons. Material: PBMCs or a T cell subset sorted from them (not recorded which). The clonotype was recovered from a man aged 18 to 29 who had mild COVID-19 (a few samples of this study predate the infection). Cell type and time point are not known. The V and J genes are TRBV29-1 and TRBJ2-3; 12 bases match TRBD2. CDR3 in amino acids: CSVEEYTSGGPPMDTQYF. CDR3 bases: TGCAGCGTTGAAGAGTATACTAGCGGGGGGCCCCCCATGGATACGCAGTATTTT.